The 29 T cell receptor beta chains presented below share a single source sample, sequenced in a study of patients and donors after allogeneic stem cell transplantation. TCRdb re-derived calls from the RT-PCR reads in MiXCR, one entry per CDR3 protein. Of about 160,000 distinct CDR3 sequences in the sample, 37% are singletons; the top ten hold around half. Input material: blood, either unsorted or a sorted T cell fraction (not recorded which). These receptors all come from a human donor who was either an allogeneic HSCT recipient or a stem cell or donor lymphocyte infusion donor (not recorded which). It is not recorded whose cells these are; they may come from a transplant donor.

This clonotype was seen more than once but under ten times. J is TRBJ2-5 and V is TRBV9, with 9 bases lining up with TRBD2. Germline CDR1 is SGDLS and CDR2 is YYNGEE. CDR3 length: 19 amino acids. Losses at the gene ends were 1 base for V and 0 bases for J; bases not matched to a gene: 13. The CDR3 DNA is TGTGCCAGCAGCGTAAATAGGGAAGCGGGGGGAAAGTACCAAGAGACCCAGTACTTC. Protein product: CASSVNREAGGKYQETQYF. The variable domain in full, with the rest retrieved from reference TRBV9 and TRBJ2-5, is DSGVTQTPKHLITATGQRVTLRCSPRSGDLSVYWYQQSLDQGLQFLIQYYNGEERAKGNILERFSAQQFPDLHSELNLSSLELGDSALYFCASSVNREAGGKYQETQYFGPGTRLLVL.

V and J are TRBV3-1 and TRBJ2-3; D might be TRBD1 (5 bases). The CDR3 has 18 residues. V gave up 2 bases and J gave up 1 base, with 19 bases separating them. Per germline, CDR1 LGHDT and CDR2 YNNKEL (reference sequence). In DNA, the CDR3 is TGTGCCAGCAGCCAATGGGTTAGGGGTGAAATAGGCACAGATACGCAGTATTTT. Translated, it gives CASSQWVRGEIGTDTQYF.

The sample holds many counts of this clonotype. V gene TRBV20-1 combines with J gene TRBJ1-1; D remains ambiguous. Trimming left V 4 bases short and J 10 bases short, with 4 bases between. The CDR3 sequence is 8 residues long. Germline V gene data show CDR1 as DFQATT and CDR2 as SNEGSKA (reference sequence). DNA of the CDR3: TGCAGTGCTACCCCAGCTTTCTTT. Translation gives CSATPAFF.

The J gene is TRBJ2-1, the V gene TRBV10-3, with 12 nucleotides matching TRBD2. With V trimmed by 4 bases and J by 6 bases, 7 bases remained unmatched. The V gene's germline CDR1 is ENHRY and CDR2 SYGVKD. The CDR3 is made up of 16 amino acids. The chain's CDR3 is CAISGASGGAPNEQFF. CDR3 nucleotides: TGTGCCATCAGTGGAGCTAGCGGGGGGGCCCCCAATGAGCAGTTCTTC.

In its sample, this clonotype was seen a few times. DNA for the CDR3: TGTGCCAGCAGTTGGGGGAGCGATGGCTACACCTTC. Translation gives CASSWGSDGYTF. The chain uses TRBV6-2 or TRBV6-3 and TRBJ1-2; maybe TRBD1 (5 bases). The CDR3 loop spans 12 amino acids. The V end lost 4 bases, the J end lost 6 bases, and 9 bases lay between the germline ends. The germline V gene has CDR1 MNHEY and CDR2 SVGEGT.

The V and J genes are TRBV5-1 and TRBJ1-6; 8 bases map to TRBD1. CDR3 length: 15 residues. CDR1 and CDR2 from the germline V gene are SGHRS and YFSETQ. With 0 bases clipped from V and 8 bases from J, the junction kept 4 bases outside the gene matches. Here the CDR3 reads CASSLAGGIDSPLHF. The DNA of the CDR3 is TGCGCCAGCAGCTTGGCAGGGGGCATTGATTCACCCCTCCACTTT. The whole variable domain, remainder taken from reference TRBV5-1 and TRBJ1-6, is KAGVTQTPRYLIKTRGQQVTLSCSPISGHRSVSWYQQTPGQGLQFLFEYFSETQRNKGNFPGRFSGRQFSNSRSEMNVSTLELGDSALYLCASSLAGGIDSPLHFGNGTRLTVT.

The chain employs TRBV20-1 and TRBJ2-7; D is ambiguous. V shed 5 bases and J shed 0 bases, with 8 bases lying between them. The V gene's germline CDR1 is DFQATT and CDR2 SNEGSKA (reference sequence). The CDR3 has 12 residues. CDR3: CSALMSSYEQYF. CDR3 sequence (DNA): TGCAGTGCTCTCATGAGCTCCTACGAGCAGTACTTC.

The CDR3 region is CASSLFIRNTIYF. CDR3 coding DNA: TGTGCCAGCAGTTTATTTATCCGTAACACCATATATTTT. The chain uses TRBV28 and TRBJ1-3, with D hard to call. This CDR3 comprises 13 residues. Germline V gene lookup returns CDR1 MDHEN and CDR2 SYDVKM. V was pared by 1 base and J by 7 bases, with 8 bases between.

The rearrangement joins TRBV28 to TRBJ2-3; tentatively, D is TRBD2 (6 bases). Germline V gene sequence: CDR1 MDHEN, CDR2 SYDVKM. The germline V and J ends were trimmed by 2 bases and 2 bases, with 8 bases remaining between them. This CDR3 comprises 14 residues. CDR3 in DNA: TGTGCCAGCAGTTTAAGCGGGCCCACAGATACGCAGTATTTT. Translating it yields CASSLSGPTDTQYF.

The chain links TRBV10-3 to TRBJ1-5, with no clear D. Germline CDR1 and CDR2: ENHRY and SYGVKD. Trimming took 6 bases from V and 2 from J, leaving 11 bases between them. The CDR3 runs to 14 residues. CDR3 in amino acids: CAISPVGGNQPQHF. DNA for the CDR3: TGTGCCATCAGCCCGGTTGGGGGCAATCAGCCCCAGCATTTT.

The gene calls are TRBV7-9 and TRBJ2-7; TRBD2 agrees at 7 bases. CDR1 and CDR2 (germline): SEHNR, FQNEAQ (reference sequence). After removal of 5 bases from V and 5 bases from J, the junction contained 3 bases not matched to a gene. CDR3 size: 12 residues. In DNA, the CDR3 is TGTGCCAGCAGCCCCCGGGGGGACGAGCAGTACTTC. It encodes CASSPRGDEQYF.

This rearrangement joins TRBV12-3 or TRBV12-4 to TRBJ1-3; 8 positions agree with TRBD1. There are 14 residues in the CDR3. V was clipped by 7 bases and J by 3 bases; unmatched bases: 5. The CDR3 DNA sequence: TGTGCCAGCACCATGACAGGGGTTGGAAACACCATATATTTT. Protein: CASTMTGVGNTIYF.

This clonotype was found a few times. The chain carries TRBV7-6 and TRBJ1-3; D gene uncertain. The CDR3 runs to 16 residues. CDR1 and CDR2 (germline): SGHVS, FNYEAQ. V dropped 5 bases and J dropped 0 bases, with 14 bases sitting between them. The CDR3 loop reads CASSRSEGFSGNTIYF. CDR3 sequence (DNA): TGTGCCAGCAGCCGTAGTGAGGGTTTCTCTGGAAACACCATATATTTT.

This clonotype was picked up a small number of times. This sequence joins TRBV5-1 and TRBJ2-1; TRBD2 might be the D (5 bases). The CDR3 extends over 16 amino acids. V was trimmed by 0 bases and J by 4 bases, leaving 14 bases between them. Germline V gene lookup returns CDR1 SGHRS and CDR2 YFSETQ. The CDR3 loop is CASSLAVGSGYNEQFF. CDR3 in DNA: TGCGCCAGCAGCTTGGCCGTTGGGTCGGGGTACAATGAGCAGTTCTTC.

This clonotype was detected many times. CDR3 nucleotides: TGTGCCAGCAGTTACTCGGTCGGAGGCCAGCCCCAGCATTTT. Its protein product is CASSYSVGGQPQHF. The chain employs TRBV6-2 or TRBV6-3 and TRBJ1-5, with D unresolved. Germline assignment: CDR1 MNHEY and CDR2 SVGEGT. V was cut by 0 bases and J by 7 bases, with 10 bases left in between. CDR3 length: 14 amino acids.

The genes are TRBV12-3 or TRBV12-4 and TRBJ2-1; D may match TRBD1 or TRBD2 (7 bases each). This CDR3 has 15 residues. V was clipped by 7 bases and J by 5 bases, with 18 bases between them. CDR3 DNA: TGTGCCAGCACCCACCGGGCAGGGGGGGACAATGAGCAGTTCTTC. Residues: CASTHRAGGDNEQFF.

This chain connects TRBV5-1 to TRBJ2-2; maybe TRBD2 (5 bases). The V gene lost 2 bases and the J gene lost 6 bases, with 17 bases spanning the gap. Germline values: CDR1 SGHRS, CDR2 YFSETQ. The CDR3 totals 16 residues. This CDR3 is CASSFTALGPPGELFF. CDR3 nucleotides: TGCGCCAGCAGCTTTACAGCACTAGGTCCCCCCGGGGAGCTGTTTTTT.

This clonotype was seen only a few times. The chain employs TRBV9 and TRBJ1-1, with TRBD1 matching over 9 bases. Germline values: CDR1 SGDLS, CDR2 YYNGEE. The CDR3 is 15 residues long. J lost 4 bases, V lost 3 bases, and 7 bases had no gene match. The CDR3 nucleotides read TGTGCCAGCAGCGGCTCACCGACAGGGGGCACTGAAGCTTTCTTT. It yields the protein CASSGSPTGGTEAFF.

This clonotype was counted only a few times. The chain recombines TRBV7-8 with TRBJ1-2, with D uncertain. The germline CDR1 and CDR2 sequences are SGHVS and FQNEAQ. The CDR3 length is 14 residues. V shed 0 bases and J shed 7 bases, with 12 bases lying between them. CDR3 residues: CASSLAGIGIGYTF. The CDR3 DNA reads as TGTGCCAGCAGCTTAGCAGGCATAGGGATTGGCTACACCTTC.

This clonotype turned up a few times. CDR3 DNA: TGCGCCAGCAGCTTAACTATCGATCAGCCCCAGCATTTT. Protein sequence: CASSLTIDQPQHF. The rearrangement joins TRBV5-1 to TRBJ1-5; D is uncertain. The CDR3 runs to 13 residues. Germline CDR1 SGHRS, CDR2 YFSETQ. The ends were cut back, 2 bases at V and 5 bases at J, with 8 bases in the middle.

The chain joins TRBV20-1 to TRBJ1-1, with 7 bases fitting TRBD1. Germline V gene lookup returns CDR1 DFQATT and CDR2 SNEGSKA (reference sequence). CDR3 length equals 11 residues. Germline trimming cut 4 bases from V and 11 bases from J; bases unmatched to any gene: 7. The CDR3 here is CSATSQGTAFF. CDR3 bases: TGCAGTGCTACCTCACAGGGGACGGCTTTCTTT.

This chain links TRBV6-1 with TRBJ2-2; 7 bases match TRBD2. The CDR3 extends over 14 amino acids. Germline V CDR1 and CDR2: MNHNS, SASEGT. J lost 4 bases, V lost 8 bases, and 7 bases had no gene match. In nucleotides, the CDR3 is TGTGCCAGCCCGCGGACTAGGAGCACCGGGGAGCTGTTTTTT. It yields the protein CASPRTRSTGELFF.

This clonotype came up a few times. This chain connects TRBV11-2 to TRBJ2-5; D is possibly TRBD2 (6 bases). The CDR3 is made up of 15 amino acids. The V gene lost 5 bases and the J gene lost 5 bases, with 18 bases spanning the gap. Per germline, CDR1 SGHAT and CDR2 FQNNGV. CDR3 in amino acids: CASSDDTYGGETQYF. CDR3 DNA: TGTGCCAGCAGCGACGACACCTACGGAGGGGAGACCCAGTACTTC.

The chain combines TRBV5-6 with TRBJ1-5; 10 nucleotides align to TRBD1. Germline V CDR1 and CDR2: SGHDT, YYEEEE. The CDR3 sequence is 17 residues long. The V gene end was trimmed by 1 base and the J gene end by 6 bases; junction bases not matched to a gene: 10. The CDR3 here is CASSLLSGTGVRQPQHF. In DNA, the CDR3 is TGTGCCAGCAGCTTGCTTTCCGGGACAGGGGTGCGTCAGCCCCAGCATTTT.

This chain connects TRBV27 to TRBJ2-2; D gene unclear. Trimming took off 7 bases at V and 0 bases at J, with 12 bases between the two ends. The V gene's germline CDR1 is MNHEY and CDR2 SMNVEV (reference sequence). The CDR3 covers 15 residues. The CDR3 spells CASTRRQPNTGELFF. DNA for the CDR3: TGTGCCAGCACCAGACGGCAACCGAACACCGGGGAGCTGTTTTTT.

This rearrangement joins TRBV20-1 to TRBJ1-2; D is unclear. The CDR3 has 13 amino acids. Germline loops: CDR1 DFQATT, CDR2 SNEGSKA (reference sequence). With 0 bases removed from V and 8 bases from J, the gap between germline ends came to 13 bases. The CDR3 bases are TGCAGTGCTAGAGATGTAGGGAGAGGCGGCTACACCTTC. It yields the protein CSARDVGRGGYTF.

The genes are TRBV11-2 and TRBJ2-2; 14 nucleotides match TRBD2. The V gene's germline CDR1 is SGHAT and CDR2 FQNNGV. With 3 bases clipped from V and 2 bases from J, the junction kept 5 bases outside the gene matches. There are 18 residues in the CDR3. This CDR3 reads CASSLRTSGGTNTGELFF. The CDR3 nucleotides are TGTGCCAGCAGCTTGAGGACTAGCGGGGGGACTAACACCGGGGAGCTGTTTTTT.

The chain has TRBV21-1 and TRBJ2-1; the table calls TRBD2, which could not be checked here. TRBV21-1 corresponds to a pseudogene. The CDR3 covers 16 residues. This CDR3 is CASSTGLAGGHNEQFF. CDR3 coding DNA: TGTGCCAGCAGCACTGGGCTAGCGGGGGGACACAATGAGCAGTTCTTC.

In its sample, this clonotype was seen a few times. The chain is built from TRBV9 and TRBJ1-1, with D uncertain. The CDR3 extends over 12 amino acids. V was clipped by 0 bases and J by 0 bases, with 0 bases between them. Germline values: CDR1 SGDLS, CDR2 YYNGEE. The CDR3 DNA follows: TGTGCCAGCAGCGTAGTGAACACTGAAGCTTTCTTT. Translating gives CASSVVNTEAFF.